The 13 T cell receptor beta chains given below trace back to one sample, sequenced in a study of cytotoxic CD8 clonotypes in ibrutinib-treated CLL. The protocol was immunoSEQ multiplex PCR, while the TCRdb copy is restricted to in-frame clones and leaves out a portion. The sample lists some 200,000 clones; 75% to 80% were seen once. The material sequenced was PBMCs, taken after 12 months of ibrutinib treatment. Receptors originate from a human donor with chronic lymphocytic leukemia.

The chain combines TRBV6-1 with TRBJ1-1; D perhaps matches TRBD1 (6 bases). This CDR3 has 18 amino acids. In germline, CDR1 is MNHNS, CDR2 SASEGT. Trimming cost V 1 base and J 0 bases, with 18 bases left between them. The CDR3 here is CASSEGWGRMFLNTEAFF. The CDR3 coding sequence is TGTGCCAGCAGTGAAGGGTGGGGGCGCATGTTTTTGAACACTGAAGCTTTCTTT.

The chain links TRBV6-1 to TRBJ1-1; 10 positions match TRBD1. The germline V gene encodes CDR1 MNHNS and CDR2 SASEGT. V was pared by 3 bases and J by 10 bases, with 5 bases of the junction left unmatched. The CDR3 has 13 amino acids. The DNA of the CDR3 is TGTGCCAGCAGTGACGGGACAGGGGATGGAGCTTTCTTT. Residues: CASSDGTGDGAFF.

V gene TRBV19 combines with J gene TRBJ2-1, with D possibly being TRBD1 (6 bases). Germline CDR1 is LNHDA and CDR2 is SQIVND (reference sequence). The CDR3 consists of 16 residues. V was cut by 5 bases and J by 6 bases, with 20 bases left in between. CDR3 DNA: TGTGCCAGTAGTCGTCAACAGGGTAGGATAGGCAATGAGCAGTTCTTC. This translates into CASSRQQGRIGNEQFF.

The CDR3: CSVSGGSTDTQYF. The DNA of the CDR3 is TGCAGCGTAAGCGGGGGAAGCACAGATACGCAGTATTTT. The rearrangement links TRBV29-1 to TRBJ2-3; the match to TRBD2 covers 8 bases. Unmatched junction bases numbered 2, after V lost 6 bases and J lost 0 bases. The CDR3 is 13 amino acids. Germline CDR1 is SQVTM and CDR2 is ANQGSEA.

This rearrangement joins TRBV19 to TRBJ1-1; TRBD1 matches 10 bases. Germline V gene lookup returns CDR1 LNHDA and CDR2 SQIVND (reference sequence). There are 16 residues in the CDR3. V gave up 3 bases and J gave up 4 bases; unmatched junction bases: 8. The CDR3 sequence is CASSILGGQGGTEAFF. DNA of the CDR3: TGTGCCAGTAGTATTTTGGGTGGACAGGGGGGCACTGAAGCTTTCTTT.

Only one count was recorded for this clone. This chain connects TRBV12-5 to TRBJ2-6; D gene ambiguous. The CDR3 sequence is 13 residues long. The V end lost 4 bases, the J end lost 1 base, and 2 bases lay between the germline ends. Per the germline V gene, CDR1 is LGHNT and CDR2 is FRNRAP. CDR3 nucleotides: TGTGCTAGTGGTTCATCTGGGGCCAACGTCCTGACTTTC. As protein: CASGSSGANVLTF.

The DNA of the CDR3 is TGTGCCAGCAGCTTCTCGGGCAGGGGCAATTCACCCCTCCACTTT. Its protein is CASSFSGRGNSPLHF. The rearrangement joins TRBV11-2 to TRBJ1-6, with D tentatively TRBD1 (6 bases). The V end lost 3 bases, the J end lost 7 bases, and 13 bases lay between the germline ends. Germline CDR1 and CDR2: SGHAT and FQNNGV. The length of the CDR3 is 15 residues.

The CDR3 DNA follows: TGTGCCAGCAGCTTACCCCGCTCCGGGGAGCTGTTTTTT. Translated, it gives CASSLPRSGELFF. The gene calls are TRBV11-2 and TRBJ2-2; no clear D. Trimming pared 2 bases from V and 6 bases from J, leaving 7 bases between. Germline-derived CDR1 and CDR2 are SGHAT and FQNNGV. The CDR3 is made up of 13 amino acids.

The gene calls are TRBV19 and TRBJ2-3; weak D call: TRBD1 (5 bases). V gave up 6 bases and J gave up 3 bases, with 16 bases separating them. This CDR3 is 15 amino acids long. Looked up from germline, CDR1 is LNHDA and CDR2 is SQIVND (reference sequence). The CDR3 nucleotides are TGTGCCAGTAGGTTTAGGGCGGCAGGGACAGATACGCAGTATTTT. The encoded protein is CASRFRAAGTDTQYF.

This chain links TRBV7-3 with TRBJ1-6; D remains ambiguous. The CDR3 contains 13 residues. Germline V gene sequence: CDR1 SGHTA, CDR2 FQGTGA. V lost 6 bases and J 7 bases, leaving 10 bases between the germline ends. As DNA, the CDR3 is TGTGCCAGCAGTACCCAGCGAAATTCACCCCTCCACTTT. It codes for CASSTQRNSPLHF.

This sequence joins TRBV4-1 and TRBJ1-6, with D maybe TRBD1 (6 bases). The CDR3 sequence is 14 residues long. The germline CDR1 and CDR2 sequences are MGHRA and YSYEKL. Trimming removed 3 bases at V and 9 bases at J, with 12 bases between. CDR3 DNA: TGCGCCAGCAGCCATCCGGCACAGGGTTCACCCCTCCACTTT. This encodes CASSHPAQGSPLHF.

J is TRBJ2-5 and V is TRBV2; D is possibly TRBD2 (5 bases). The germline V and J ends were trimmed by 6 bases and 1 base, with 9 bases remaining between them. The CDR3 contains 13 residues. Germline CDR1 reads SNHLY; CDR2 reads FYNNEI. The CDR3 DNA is TGTGCCAGCAGGAAGGGAGCCCAAGAGACCCAGTACTTC. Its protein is CASRKGAQETQYF.

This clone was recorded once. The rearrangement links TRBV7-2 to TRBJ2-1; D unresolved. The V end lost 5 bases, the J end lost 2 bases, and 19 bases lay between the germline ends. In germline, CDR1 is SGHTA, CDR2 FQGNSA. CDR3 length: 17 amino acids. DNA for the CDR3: TGTGCCAGCAGCCCAGCCTCAAATCCAGGTGCCTACAATGAGCAGTTCTTC. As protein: CASSPASNPGAYNEQFF. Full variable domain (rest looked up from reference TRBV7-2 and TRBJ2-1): GAGVSQSPSNKVTEKGKDVELRCDPISGHTALYWYRQSLGQGLEFLIYFQGNSAPDKSGLPSDRFSAERTGGSVSTLTIQRTQQEDSAVYLCASSPASNPGAYNEQFFGPGTRLTVL.